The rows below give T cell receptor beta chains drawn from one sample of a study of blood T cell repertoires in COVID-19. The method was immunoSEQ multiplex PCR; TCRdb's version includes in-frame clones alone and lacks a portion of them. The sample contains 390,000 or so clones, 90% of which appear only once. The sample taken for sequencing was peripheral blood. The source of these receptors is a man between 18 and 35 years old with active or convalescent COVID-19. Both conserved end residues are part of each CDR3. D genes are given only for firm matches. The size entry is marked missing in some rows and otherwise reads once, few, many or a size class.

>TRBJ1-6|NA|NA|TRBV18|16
CASSPPFSSYNSPLHF
TGTGCCAGCTCACCACCCTTCAGCTCCTATAATTCACCCCTCCACTTT
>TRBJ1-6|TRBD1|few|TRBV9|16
CASSVGGDSYNSPLHF
TGTGCCAGCAGCGTAGGCGGGGACAGTTATAATTCACCCCTCCACTTT
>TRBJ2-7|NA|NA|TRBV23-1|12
CASSQDRYEQYF
TGCGCCAGCAGTCAAGACAGATATGAGCAGTACTTC
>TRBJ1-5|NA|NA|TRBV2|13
CASSGDGNQPQHF
TGTGCCAGCAGTGGAGACGGGAATCAGCCCCAGCATTTT
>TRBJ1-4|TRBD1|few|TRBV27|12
CASRTGQGKLFF
TGTGCCAGCAGGACGGGACAGGGAAAACTGTTTTTT
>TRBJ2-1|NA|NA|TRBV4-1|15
CASSQVARGANEQFF
TGCGCCAGCAGCCAAGTCGCCAGGGGTGCTAATGAGCAGTTCTTC
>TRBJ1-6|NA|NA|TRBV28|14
CASRNWTPNSPLHF
TGTGCCAGCAGAAACTGGACACCGAATTCACCCCTCCACTTT
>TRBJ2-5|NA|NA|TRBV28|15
CASSLTYAAQETQYF
TGTGCCAGCAGTTTAACATATGCAGCGCAAGAGACCCAGTACTTC
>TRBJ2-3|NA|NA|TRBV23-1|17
CASSPFTSPISTDTQYF
TGCGCCAGCAGTCCCTTCACTAGCCCGATTAGCACAGATACGCAGTATTTT
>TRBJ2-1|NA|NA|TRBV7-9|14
CASSSPGEPNEQFF
TGTGCCAGCAGCTCTCCGGGAGAGCCTAATGAGCAGTTCTTC
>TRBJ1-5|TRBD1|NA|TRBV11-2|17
CASRRGFRGRWNQPQHF
TGTGCCAGCAGGAGAGGATTCAGGGGGCGCTGGAATCAGCCCCAGCATTTT
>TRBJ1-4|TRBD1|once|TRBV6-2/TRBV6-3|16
CASSYGQDLKNEKLFF
TGTGCCAGCAGTTACGGACAGGATTTGAAGAATGAAAAACTGTTTTTT
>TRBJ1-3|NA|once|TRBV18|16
CASSPPRGLIGNTIYF
TGTGCCAGCTCACCACCCAGGGGTTTAATTGGAAACACCATATATTTT
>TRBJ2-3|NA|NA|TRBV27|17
CASSLRTGPGSTDTQYF
TGTGCCAGCAGTTTACGGACCGGGCCGGGATCCACAGATACGCAGTATTTT
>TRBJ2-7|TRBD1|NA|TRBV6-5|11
CASGDRAEQYF
TGTGCCAGTGGGGACAGGGCCGAGCAGTACTTC
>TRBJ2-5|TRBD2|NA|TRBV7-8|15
CASSLEGTSVETQYF
TGTGCCAGCAGCTTAGAAGGGACTAGCGTTGAGACCCAGTACTTC
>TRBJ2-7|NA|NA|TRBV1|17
CTSSQGGSGGGSYEQYF
TGCACCAGCAGCCAAGGTGGCAGCGGGGGGGGCTCCTACGAGCAGTACTTC
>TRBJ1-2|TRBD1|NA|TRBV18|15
CASSPGDRGSRGYTF
TGTGCCAGCTCACCAGGCGACAGGGGGTCTCGTGGCTACACCTTC
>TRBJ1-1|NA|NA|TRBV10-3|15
CAISPGNRRNTEAFF
TGTGCCATCAGCCCCGGAAACAGACGGAACACTGAAGCTTTCTTT
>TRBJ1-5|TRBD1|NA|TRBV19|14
CASSDRVSNQPQHF
TGTGCCAGTAGTGACAGGGTAAGCAATCAGCCCCAGCATTTT
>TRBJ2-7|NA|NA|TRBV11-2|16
CASSLMSSDNSYEQYF
TGTGCCAGCAGCTTAATGAGTAGCGACAACTCCTACGAGCAGTACTTC
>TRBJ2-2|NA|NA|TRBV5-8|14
CASSGRQNTGELFF
TGTGCCAGCAGCGGAAGACAGAACACCGGGGAGCTGTTTTTT
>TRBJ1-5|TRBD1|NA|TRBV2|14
CASRPGQGNQPQHF
TGTGCCAGCCGTCCGGGACAGGGCAATCAGCCCCAGCATTTT
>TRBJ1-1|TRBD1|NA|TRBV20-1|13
CSASSPTGDEAFF
TGCAGTGCTAGTTCCCCGACAGGGGATGAAGCTTTCTTT
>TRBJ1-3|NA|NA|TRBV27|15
CASSSRALSGNTIYF
TGTGCCAGCAGTTCCAGGGCTCTCTCTGGAAACACCATATATTTT
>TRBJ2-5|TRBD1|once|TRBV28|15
CASSQPWDSQETQYF
TGTGCCAGCAGTCAGCCTTGGGACAGCCAAGAGACCCAGTACTTC
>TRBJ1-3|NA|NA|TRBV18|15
CASSRQTLSGNTIYF
TGTGCCAGCTCAAGACAGACCCTATCTGGAAACACCATATATTTT
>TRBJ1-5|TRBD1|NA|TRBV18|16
CASSPTFGQGTQPQHF
TGTGCCAGCTCACCGACCTTTGGACAGGGCACTCAGCCCCAGCATTTT
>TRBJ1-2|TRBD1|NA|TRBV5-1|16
CASSLEGALTNYGYTF
TGCGCCAGCAGCTTGGAGGGGGCCCTCACTAACTATGGCTACACCTTC
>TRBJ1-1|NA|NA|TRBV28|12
CASASPRGEAFF
TGTGCCAGCGCCTCCCCCCGGGGAGAAGCTTTCTTT
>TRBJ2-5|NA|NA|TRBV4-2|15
CASSPRPAPQETQYF
TGTGCCAGCAGCCCTAGGCCGGCGCCCCAAGAGACCCAGTACTTC
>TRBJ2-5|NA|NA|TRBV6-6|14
CASRESGIKETQYF
TGTGCCAGCAGAGAATCCGGGATAAAAGAGACCCAGTACTTC
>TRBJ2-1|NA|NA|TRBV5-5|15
CASSLGAVLYNEQFF
TGTGCCAGCAGCTTGGGAGCGGTGCTATACAATGAGCAGTTCTTC
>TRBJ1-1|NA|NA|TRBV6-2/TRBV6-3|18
CASSYVGSVARMNTEAFF
TGTGCCAGCAGTTACGTTGGGAGCGTAGCCCGGATGAACACTGAAGCTTTCTTT
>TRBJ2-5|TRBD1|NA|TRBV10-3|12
CAIQGDGETQYF
TGTGCCATACAGGGGGACGGGGAGACCCAGTACTTC